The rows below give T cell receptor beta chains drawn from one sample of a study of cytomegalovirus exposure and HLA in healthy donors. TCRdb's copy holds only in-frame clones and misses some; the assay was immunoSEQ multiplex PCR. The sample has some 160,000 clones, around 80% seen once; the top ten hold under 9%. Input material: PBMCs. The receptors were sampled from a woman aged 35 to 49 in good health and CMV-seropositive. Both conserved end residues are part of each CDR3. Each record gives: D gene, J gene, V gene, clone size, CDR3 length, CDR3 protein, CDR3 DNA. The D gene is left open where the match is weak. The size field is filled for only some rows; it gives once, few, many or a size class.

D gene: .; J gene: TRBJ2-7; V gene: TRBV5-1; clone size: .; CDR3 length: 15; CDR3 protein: CASSVRGGGSYEQYF; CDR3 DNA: TGCGCCAGCAGCGTTCGAGGGGGAGGGTCCTACGAGCAGTACTTC
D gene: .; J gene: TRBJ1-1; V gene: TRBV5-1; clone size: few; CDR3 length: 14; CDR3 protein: CASSSADRNTEAFF; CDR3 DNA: TGCGCCAGCAGCTCCGCTGACAGAAACACTGAAGCTTTCTTT
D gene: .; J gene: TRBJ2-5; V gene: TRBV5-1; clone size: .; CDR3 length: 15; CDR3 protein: CASTRSPGVQETQYF; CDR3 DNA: TGCGCCAGCACCCGATCCCCAGGGGTTCAAGAGACCCAGTACTTC
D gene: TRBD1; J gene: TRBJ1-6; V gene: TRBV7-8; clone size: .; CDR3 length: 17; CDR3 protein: CASSLAPGQGANSPLHF; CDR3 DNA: TGTGCCAGCAGCTTAGCGCCGGGACAGGGGGCAAATTCACCCCTCCACTTT
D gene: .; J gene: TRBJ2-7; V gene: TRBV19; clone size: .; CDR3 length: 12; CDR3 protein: CASGDATREQYF; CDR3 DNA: TGTGCCAGCGGAGACGCGACTCGCGAGCAGTACTTC
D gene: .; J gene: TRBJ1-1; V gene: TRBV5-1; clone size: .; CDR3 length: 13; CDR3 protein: CASSLGQPSEAFF; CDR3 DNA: TGCGCCAGCAGCTTGGGACAGCCATCTGAAGCTTTCTTT
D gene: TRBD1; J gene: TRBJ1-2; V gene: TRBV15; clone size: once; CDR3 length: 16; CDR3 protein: CATSSGGQGAKYGYTF; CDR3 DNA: TGTGCCACCAGCAGTGGCGGACAGGGGGCAAAATATGGCTACACCTTC
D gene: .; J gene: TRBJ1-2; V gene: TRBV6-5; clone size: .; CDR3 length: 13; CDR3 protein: CASSYGQGGGYTF; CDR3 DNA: TGTGCCAGCAGTTACGGTCAGGGCGGTGGCTACACCTTC
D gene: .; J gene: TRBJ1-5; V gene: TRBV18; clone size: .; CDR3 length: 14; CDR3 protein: CASSPQGGEQPQHF; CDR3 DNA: TGTGCCAGCTCACCACAGGGAGGAGAACAGCCCCAGCATTTT
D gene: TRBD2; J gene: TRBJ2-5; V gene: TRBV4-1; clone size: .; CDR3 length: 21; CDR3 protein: CASSQPMGLAGGVGYQETQYF; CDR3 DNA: TGCGCCAGCAGCCAACCGATGGGACTAGCGGGCGGAGTAGGGTACCAAGAGACCCAGTACTTC
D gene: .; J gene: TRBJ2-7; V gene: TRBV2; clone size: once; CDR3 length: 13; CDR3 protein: CASSGTPLDEQYF; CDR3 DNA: TGTGCCAGCAGCGGGACTCCCTTGGACGAGCAGTACTTC
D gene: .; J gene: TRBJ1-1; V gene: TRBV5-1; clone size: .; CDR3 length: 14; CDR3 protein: CASSPTAGNTEAFF; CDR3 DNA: TGCGCCAGCAGCCCTACAGCCGGGAACACTGAAGCTTTCTTT
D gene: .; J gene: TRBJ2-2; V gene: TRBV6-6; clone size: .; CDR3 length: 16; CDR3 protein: CASSNTGGTNTGELFF; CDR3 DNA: TGTGCCAGCAGTAACACTGGGGGCACGAACACCGGGGAGCTGTTTTTT
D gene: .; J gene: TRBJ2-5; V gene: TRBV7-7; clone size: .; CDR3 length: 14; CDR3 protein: CASSPSGNQETQYF; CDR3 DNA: TGTGCTAGCAGCCCGAGCGGAAACCAAGAGACCCAGTACTTC
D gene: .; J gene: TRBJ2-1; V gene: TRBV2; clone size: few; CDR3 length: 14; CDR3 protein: CASSSRQLYNEQFF; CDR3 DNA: TGTGCCAGCAGCAGTCGACAGCTCTACAATGAGCAGTTCTTC
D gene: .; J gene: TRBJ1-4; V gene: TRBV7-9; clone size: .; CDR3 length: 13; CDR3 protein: CASSRTVDEKLFF; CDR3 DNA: TGTGCCAGCAGCCGGACAGTGGATGAAAAACTGTTTTTT
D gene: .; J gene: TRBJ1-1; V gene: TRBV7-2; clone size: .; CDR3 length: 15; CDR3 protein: CASSLGLLLNTEAFF; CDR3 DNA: TGTGCCAGCAGCTTAGGTCTACTGCTGAACACTGAAGCTTTCTTT
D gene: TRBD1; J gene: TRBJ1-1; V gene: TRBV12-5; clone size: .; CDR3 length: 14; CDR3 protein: CASYLQGGGTEAFF; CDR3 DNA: TGTGCTAGTTACCTGCAGGGGGGCGGCACTGAAGCTTTCTTT
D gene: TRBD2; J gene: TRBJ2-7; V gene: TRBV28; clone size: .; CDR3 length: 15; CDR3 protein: CASSLLSGAFREQYF; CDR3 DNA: TGTGCCAGCAGTTTACTAAGCGGGGCCTTCCGCGAGCAGTACTTC
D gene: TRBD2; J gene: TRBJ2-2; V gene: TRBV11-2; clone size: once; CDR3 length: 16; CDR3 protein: CASSLDLAAVPGQLFF; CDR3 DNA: TGTGCCAGCAGCTTAGATCTAGCGGCCGTACCGGGCCAGCTGTTTTTT
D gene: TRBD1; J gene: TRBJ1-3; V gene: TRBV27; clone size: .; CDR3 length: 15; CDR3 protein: CASRRQGTPGNTIYF; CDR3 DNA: TGTGCCAGCCGTCGACAGGGGACCCCTGGAAACACCATATATTTT
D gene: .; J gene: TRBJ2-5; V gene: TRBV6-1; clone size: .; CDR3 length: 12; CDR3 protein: CASSGLGETQYF; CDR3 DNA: TGTGCCAGCAGTGGACTGGGTGAGACCCAGTACTTC
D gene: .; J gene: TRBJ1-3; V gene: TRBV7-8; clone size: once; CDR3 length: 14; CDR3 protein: CASSVAGSGNTIYF; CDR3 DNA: TGTGCCAGCAGCGTAGCCGGCTCTGGAAACACCATATATTTT
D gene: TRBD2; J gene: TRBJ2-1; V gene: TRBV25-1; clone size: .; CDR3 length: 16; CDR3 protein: CASSDIRLAGSNEQFF; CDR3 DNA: TGTGCCAGCAGTGATATCCGTCTAGCGGGGAGCAATGAGCAGTTCTTC
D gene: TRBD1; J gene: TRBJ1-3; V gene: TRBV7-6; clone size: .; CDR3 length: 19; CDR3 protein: CASSPQNLQGPNSGNTIYF; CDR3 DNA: TGTGCCAGCAGCCCCCAAAATTTACAGGGGCCGAACTCTGGAAACACCATATATTTT
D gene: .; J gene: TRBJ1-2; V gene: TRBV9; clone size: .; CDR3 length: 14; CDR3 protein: CASSVSSGDYGYTF; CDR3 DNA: TGTGCCAGCAGCGTCTCCTCGGGAGACTATGGCTACACCTTC
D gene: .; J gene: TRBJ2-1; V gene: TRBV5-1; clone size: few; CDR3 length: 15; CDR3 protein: CASSLSGPEVNEQFF; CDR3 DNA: TGCGCCAGCAGCTTGTCAGGGCCCGAAGTCAATGAGCAGTTCTTC
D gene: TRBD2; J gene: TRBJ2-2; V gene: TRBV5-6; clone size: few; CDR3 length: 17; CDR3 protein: CASSSGLAGGPVGELFF; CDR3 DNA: TGTGCCAGCAGCTCCGGACTAGCGGGGGGGCCTGTCGGGGAGCTGTTTTTT
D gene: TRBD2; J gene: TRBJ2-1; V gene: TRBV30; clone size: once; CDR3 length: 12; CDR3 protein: CAWTSGGTEQFF; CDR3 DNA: TGTGCCTGGACTAGCGGGGGTACTGAGCAGTTCTTC
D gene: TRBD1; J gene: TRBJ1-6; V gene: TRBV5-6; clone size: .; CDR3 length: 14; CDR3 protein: CASSLGQGSSPLHF; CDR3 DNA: TGTGCCAGCAGCTTGGGACAGGGTAGTTCACCCCTCCACTTT
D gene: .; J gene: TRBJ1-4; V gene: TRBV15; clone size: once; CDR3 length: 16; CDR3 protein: CATSRDLGLSNEKLFF; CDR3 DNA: TGTGCCACCAGCAGAGACCTGGGGCTGTCTAATGAAAAACTGTTTTTT
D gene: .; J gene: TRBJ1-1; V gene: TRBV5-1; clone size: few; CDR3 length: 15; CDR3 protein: CASSLTGGRYTEAFF; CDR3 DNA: TGCGCCAGCAGCCTGACGGGGGGGCGGTACACTGAAGCTTTCTTT
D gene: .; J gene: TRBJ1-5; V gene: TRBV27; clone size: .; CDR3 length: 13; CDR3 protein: CASSPELTQPQHF; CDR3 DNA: TGTGCCAGCAGTCCGGAGTTGACTCAGCCCCAGCATTTT
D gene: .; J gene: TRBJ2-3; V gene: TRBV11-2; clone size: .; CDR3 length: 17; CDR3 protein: CASNSLGGGDGTDTQYF; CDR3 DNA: TGTGCCAGCAACTCCCTGGGCGGAGGGGATGGCACAGATACGCAGTATTTT
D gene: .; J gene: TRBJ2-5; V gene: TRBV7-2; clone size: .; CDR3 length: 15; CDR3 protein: CASSLDLARLETQYF; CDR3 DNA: TGTGCCAGCAGCTTAGATCTAGCGAGGTTAGAGACCCAGTACTTC
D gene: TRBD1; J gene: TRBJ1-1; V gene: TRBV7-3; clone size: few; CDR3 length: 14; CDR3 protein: CASSLIDSRDRAFF; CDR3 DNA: TGTGCCAGCAGCTTAATTGATAGCCGGGACAGAGCTTTCTTT
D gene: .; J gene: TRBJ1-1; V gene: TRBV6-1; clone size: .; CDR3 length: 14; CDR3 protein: CASSEGGVWTEAFF; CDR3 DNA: TGTGCCAGCAGTGAAGGGGGGGTATGGACTGAAGCTTTCTTT
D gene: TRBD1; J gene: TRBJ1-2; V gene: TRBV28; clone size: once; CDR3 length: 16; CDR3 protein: CASSSPWGTGGRGYTF; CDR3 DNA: TGTGCCAGCAGTTCACCCTGGGGGACAGGGGGCCGTGGCTACACCTTC
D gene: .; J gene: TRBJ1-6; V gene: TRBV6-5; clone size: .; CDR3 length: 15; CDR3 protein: CASSLYDRNNSPLHF; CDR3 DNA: TGTGCCAGCAGTTTATATGACAGAAACAATTCACCCCTCCACTTT
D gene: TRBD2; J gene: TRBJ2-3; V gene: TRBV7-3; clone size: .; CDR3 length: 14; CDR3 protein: CASSRRGDTDTQYF; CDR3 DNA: TGTGCCAGCAGCCGCCGGGGGGACACAGATACGCAGTATTTT
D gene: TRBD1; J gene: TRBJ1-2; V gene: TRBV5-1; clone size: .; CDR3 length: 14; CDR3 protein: CASSFAGTGTGYTF; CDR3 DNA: TGCGCCAGCAGCTTCGCCGGGACAGGGACTGGCTACACCTTC
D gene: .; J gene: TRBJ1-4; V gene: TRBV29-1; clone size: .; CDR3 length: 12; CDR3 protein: CSVGANNEKLFF; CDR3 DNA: TGCAGCGTTGGGGCCAATAATGAAAAACTGTTTTTT
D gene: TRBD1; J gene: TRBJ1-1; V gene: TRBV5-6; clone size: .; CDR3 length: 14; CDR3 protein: CASTDYRGRPEAFF; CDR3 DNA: TGTGCCAGCACCGACTACAGGGGGCGTCCTGAAGCTTTCTTT
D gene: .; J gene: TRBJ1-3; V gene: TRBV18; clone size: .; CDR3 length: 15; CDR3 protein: CASSPGVKPGNTIYF; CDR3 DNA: TGTGCCAGCTCTCCCGGGGTGAAGCCTGGAAACACCATATATTTT
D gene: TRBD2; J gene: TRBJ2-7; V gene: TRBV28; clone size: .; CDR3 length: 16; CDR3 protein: CASRPLLARSSYEQYF; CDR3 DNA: TGTGCCAGCAGACCCCTACTAGCGAGGAGCTCCTACGAGCAGTACTTC
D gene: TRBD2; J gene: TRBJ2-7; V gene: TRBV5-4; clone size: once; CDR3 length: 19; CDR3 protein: CASSPRGAAGVANLYEQYF; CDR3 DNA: TGTGCCAGCAGCCCCCGGGGGGCAGCGGGGGTCGCCAACCTCTACGAGCAGTACTTC
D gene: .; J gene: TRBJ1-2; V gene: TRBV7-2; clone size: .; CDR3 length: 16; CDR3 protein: CASSPLGAVSLYGYTF; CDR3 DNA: TGTGCCAGCAGCCCCCTGGGGGCAGTCAGCCTCTATGGCTACACCTTC
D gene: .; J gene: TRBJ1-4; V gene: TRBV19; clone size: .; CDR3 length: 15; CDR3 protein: CASSRRTDSNEKLFF; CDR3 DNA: TGTGCCAGTAGTCGACGGACAGATTCTAATGAAAAACTGTTTTTT
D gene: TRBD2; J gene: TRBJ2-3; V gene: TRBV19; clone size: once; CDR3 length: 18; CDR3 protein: CASSGLAGGPRGTDTQYF; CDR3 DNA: TGTGCCAGCAGCGGGCTAGCGGGGGGCCCCAGAGGAACAGATACGCAGTATTTT
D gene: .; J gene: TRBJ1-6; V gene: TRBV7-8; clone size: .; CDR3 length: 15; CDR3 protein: CASSLDGQTNSPLHF; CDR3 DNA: TGTGCCAGCAGCTTGGATGGACAAACGAATTCACCCCTCCACTTT
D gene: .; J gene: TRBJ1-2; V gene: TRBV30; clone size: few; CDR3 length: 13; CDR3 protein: CAWSGGGAHGYTF; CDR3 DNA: TGTGCCTGGAGTGGGGGGGGCGCCCATGGCTACACCTTC
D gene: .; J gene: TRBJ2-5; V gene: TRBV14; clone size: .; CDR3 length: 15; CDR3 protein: CASSQDAGVTETQYF; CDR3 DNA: TGTGCCAGCAGCCAAGATGCAGGGGTTACGGAGACCCAGTACTTC
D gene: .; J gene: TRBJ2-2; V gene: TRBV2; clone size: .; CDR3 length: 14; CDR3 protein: CASSFRVGTGELFF; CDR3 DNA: TGTGCCAGCAGTTTCAGGGTGGGCACCGGGGAGCTGTTTTTT
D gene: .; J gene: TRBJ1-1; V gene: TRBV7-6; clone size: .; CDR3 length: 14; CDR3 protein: CASSLADRNTEAFF; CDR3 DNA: TGTGCCAGCAGCTTAGCGGACAGGAACACTGAAGCTTTCTTT